The present TCR beta chain was sequenced within a study of T cell responses to AZD1222 COVID-19 vaccine. This CDR3 contains 15 residues. CDR1 is MDHEN, CDR2 SYDVKM, per germline. The J segment lost 2 bases and the V segment lost 5 bases, leaving 7 bases of the junction unmatched. Only in-frame clones appear in the TCRdb table, and some are missing; sequencing was by immunoSEQ multiplex PCR. The sample contains over 100,000 clones, approximately 90% of which appear only once. This chain links TRBV28 with TRBJ2-3; TRBD2 matches 7 bases. The source is an adult in good health. This specimen consisted of peripheral blood, obtained on day 0 of AZD1222 vaccination. The CDR3 is CASSPGGLHTDTQYF. Here the CDR3 DNA reads TGTGCCAGCAGTCCCGGGGGACTACACACAGATACGCAGTATTTT.